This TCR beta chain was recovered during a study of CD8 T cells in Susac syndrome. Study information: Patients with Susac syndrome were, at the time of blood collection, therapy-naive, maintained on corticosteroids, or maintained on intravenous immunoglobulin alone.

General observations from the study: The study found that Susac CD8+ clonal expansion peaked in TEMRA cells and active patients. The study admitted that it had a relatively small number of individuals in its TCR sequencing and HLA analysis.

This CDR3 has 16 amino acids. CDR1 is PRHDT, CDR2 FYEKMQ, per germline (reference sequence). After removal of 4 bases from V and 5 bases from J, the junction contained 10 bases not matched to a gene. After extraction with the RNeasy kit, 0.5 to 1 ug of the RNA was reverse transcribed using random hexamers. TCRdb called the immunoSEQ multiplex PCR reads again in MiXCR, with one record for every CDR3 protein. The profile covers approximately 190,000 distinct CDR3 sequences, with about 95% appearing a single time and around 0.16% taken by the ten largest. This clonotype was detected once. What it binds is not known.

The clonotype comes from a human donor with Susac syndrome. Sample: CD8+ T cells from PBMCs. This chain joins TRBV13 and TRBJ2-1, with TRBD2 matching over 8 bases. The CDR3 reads CASSSLTSGGNNEQFF. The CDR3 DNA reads TGTGCCAGCAGCTCATTAACTAGCGGTGGAAACAATGAGCAGTTCTTC.